This TCR beta chain was sequenced for a study of response to subunit inactivated influenza vaccine. Study findings and constraints: T cells newly recruited by each seasonal influenza vaccination are few, the authors suggested.

About this clonotype: The antigen is unknown.

MiXCR was run by TCRdb on the RT-PCR reads, yielding one entry per CDR3 protein. The repertoire has over 650,000 distinct CDR3 sequences, roughly 20% of them found once; the top ten carry roughly a tenth. The junction had 5 bases not matched to a gene; V was cut back by 8 bases and J by 4 bases. The CDR3 contains 14 residues. This rearrangement joins TRBV12-3 or TRBV12-4 to TRBJ2-3; TRBD2 agrees at 11 bases. Sequenced material: PBMCs from blood, taken less than 6 days after vaccination. This clonotype was obtained from a man aged 45-65 years who received an inactivated influenza vaccine. Here the CDR3 DNA reads TGTGCCAGCTTCCTAGCGGGGGGTCCAGATACGCAGTATTTT. Translated, it gives CASFLAGGPDTQYF.